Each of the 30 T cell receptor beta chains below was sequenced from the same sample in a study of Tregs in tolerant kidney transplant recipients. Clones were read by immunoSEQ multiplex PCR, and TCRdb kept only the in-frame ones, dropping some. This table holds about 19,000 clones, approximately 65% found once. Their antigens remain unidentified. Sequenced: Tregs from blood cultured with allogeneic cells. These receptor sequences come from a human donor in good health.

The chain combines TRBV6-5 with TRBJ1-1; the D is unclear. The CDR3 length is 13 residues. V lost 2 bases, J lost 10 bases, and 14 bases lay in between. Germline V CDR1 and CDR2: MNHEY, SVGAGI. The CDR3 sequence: CASSYLPTTGAFF. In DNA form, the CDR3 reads TGTGCCAGCAGTTACCTTCCCACGACCGGAGCTTTCTTT.

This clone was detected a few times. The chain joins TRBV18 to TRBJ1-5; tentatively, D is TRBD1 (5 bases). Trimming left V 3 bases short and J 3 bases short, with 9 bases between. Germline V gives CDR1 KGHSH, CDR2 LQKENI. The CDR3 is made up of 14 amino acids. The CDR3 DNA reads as TGTGCCAGCTCACCCGACAGCATCAATCAGCCCCAGCATTTT. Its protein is CASSPDSINQPQHF.

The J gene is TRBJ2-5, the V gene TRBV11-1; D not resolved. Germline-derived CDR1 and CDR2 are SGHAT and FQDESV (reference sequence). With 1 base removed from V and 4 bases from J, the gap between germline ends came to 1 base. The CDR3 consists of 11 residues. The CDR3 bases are TGTGCCAGCAGCTTAGGAGAGACCCAGTACTTC. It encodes CASSLGETQYF.

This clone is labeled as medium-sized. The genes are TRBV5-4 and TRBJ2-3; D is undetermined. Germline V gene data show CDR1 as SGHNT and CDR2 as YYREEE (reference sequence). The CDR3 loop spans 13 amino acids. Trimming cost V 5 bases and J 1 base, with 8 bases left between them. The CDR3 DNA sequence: TGTGCCAGCAGTCTCCCGGGCACAGATACGCAGTATTTT. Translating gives CASSLPGTDTQYF. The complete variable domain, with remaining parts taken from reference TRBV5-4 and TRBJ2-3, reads ETGVTQSPTHLIKTRGQQVTLRCSSQSGHNTVSWYQQALGQGPQFIFQYYREEENGRGNFPPRFSGLQFPNYSSELNVNALELDDSALYLCASSLPGTDTQYFGPGTRLTVL.

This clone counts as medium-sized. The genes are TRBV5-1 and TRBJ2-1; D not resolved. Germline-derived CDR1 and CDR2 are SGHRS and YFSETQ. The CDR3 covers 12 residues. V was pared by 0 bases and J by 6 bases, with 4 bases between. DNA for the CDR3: TGCGCCAGCAGCTTGGGCGGCAATGAGCAGTTCTTC. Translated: CASSLGGNEQFF.

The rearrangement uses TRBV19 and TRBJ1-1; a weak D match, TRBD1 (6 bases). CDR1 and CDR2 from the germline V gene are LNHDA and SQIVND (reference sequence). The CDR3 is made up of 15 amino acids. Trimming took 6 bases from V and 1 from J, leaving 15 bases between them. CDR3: CASRLFRQANTEAFF. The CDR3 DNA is TGTGCCAGTAGACTTTTCCGACAGGCGAACACTGAAGCTTTCTTT.

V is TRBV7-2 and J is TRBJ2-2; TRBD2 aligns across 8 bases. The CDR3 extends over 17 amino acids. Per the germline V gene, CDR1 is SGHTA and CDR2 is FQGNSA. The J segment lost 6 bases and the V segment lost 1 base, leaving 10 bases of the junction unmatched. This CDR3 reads CASSLVAGAGVSGELFF. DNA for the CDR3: TGTGCCAGCAGCTTAGTGGCGGGAGCGGGAGTGTCCGGGGAGCTGTTTTTT.

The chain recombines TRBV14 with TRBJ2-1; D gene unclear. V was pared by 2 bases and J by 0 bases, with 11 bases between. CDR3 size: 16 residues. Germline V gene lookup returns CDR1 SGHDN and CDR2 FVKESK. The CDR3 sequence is CASSQRRPGSYNEQFF. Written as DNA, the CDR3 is TGTGCCAGCAGCCAAAGGCGGCCCGGCTCCTACAATGAGCAGTTCTTC.

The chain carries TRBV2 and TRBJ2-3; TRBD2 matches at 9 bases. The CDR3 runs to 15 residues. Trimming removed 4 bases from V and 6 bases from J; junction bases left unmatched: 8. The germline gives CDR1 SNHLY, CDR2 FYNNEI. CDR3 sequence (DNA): TGTGCCAGCAGTGGACGAGCGGGGGGCGGGGATACGCAGTATTTT. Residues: CASSGRAGGGDTQYF.

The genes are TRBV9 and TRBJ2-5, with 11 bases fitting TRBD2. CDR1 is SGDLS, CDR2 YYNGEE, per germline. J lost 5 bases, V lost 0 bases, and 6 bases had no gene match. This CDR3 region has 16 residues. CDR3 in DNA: TGTGCCAGCAGCGTAGCGGCTAGCGGGGGGTGGGAGACCCAGTACTTC. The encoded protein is CASSVAASGGWETQYF.

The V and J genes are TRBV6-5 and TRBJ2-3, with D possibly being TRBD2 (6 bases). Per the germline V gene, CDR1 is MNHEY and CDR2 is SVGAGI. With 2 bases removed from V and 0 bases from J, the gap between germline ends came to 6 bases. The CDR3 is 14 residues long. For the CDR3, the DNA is TGTGCCAGCAGTTACGGGGGGAGCACAGATACGCAGTATTTT. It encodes CASSYGGSTDTQYF.

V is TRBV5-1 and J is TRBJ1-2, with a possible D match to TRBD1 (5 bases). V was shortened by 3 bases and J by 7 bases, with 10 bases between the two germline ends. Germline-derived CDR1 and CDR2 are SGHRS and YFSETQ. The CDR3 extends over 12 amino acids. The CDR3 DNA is TGCGCCAGCAGCTCTCAGGGAATTGGCTACACCTTC. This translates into CASSSQGIGYTF.

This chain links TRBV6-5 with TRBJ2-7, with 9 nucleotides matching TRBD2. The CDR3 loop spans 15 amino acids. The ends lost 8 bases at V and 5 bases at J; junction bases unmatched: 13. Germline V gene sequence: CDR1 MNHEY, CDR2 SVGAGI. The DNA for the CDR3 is TGTGCCAGCTCTAACCCAGCGGGAGGACAACACGAGCAGTACTTC. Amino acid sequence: CASSNPAGGQHEQYF.

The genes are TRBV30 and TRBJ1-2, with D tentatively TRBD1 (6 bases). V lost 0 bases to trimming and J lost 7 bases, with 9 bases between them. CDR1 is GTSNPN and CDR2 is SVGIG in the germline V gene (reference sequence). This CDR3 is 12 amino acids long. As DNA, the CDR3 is TGTGCCTGGAGTGTACGAGGGGGTGGCTACACCTTC. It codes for CAWSVRGGGYTF.

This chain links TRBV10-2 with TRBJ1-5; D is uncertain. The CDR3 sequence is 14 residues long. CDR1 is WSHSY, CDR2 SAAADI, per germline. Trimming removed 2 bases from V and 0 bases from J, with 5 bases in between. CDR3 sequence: CASSEVLSNQPQHF. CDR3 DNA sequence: TGCGCCAGCAGTGAGGTTCTTAGCAATCAGCCCCAGCATTTT.

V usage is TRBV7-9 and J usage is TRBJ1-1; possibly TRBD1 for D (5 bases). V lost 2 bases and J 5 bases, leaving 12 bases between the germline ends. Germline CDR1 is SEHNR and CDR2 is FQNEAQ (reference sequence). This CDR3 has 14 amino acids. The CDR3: CASSLQGGRTEAFF. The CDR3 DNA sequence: TGTGCCAGCAGCTTACAGGGTGGGCGAACTGAAGCTTTCTTT. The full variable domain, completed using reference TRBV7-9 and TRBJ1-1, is DTGVSQNPRHKITKRGQNVTFRCDPISEHNRLYWYRQTLGQGPEFLTYFQNEAQLEKSRLLSDRFSAERPKGSFSTLEIQRTEQGDSAMYLCASSLQGGRTEAFFGQGTRLTVV.

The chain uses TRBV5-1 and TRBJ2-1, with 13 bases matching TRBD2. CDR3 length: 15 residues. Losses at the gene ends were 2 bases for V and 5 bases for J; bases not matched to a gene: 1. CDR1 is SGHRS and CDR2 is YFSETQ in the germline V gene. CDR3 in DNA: TGCGCCAGCAGCTTACTAGCGGGGGGGAACAATGAGCAGTTCTTC. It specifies CASSLLAGGNNEQFF.

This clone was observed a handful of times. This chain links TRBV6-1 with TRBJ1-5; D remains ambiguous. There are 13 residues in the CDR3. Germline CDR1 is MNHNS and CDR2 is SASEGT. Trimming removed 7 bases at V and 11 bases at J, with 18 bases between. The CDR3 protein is CASTEPTGRTQHF. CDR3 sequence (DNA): TGTGCCAGCACGGAACCGACCGGTAGAACCCAGCATTTT.

CDR3 nucleotides: TGTGCCAGCAGTGAGCGGGGGGCCTACAATGAGCAGTTCTTC. Translated, it gives CASSERGAYNEQFF. The chain recombines TRBV6-4 with TRBJ2-1, with 8 bases identical to TRBD2. Germline V gene data show CDR1 as MRHNA and CDR2 as SNTAGT. This CDR3 comprises 14 residues. The ends lost 3 bases at V and 2 bases at J; junction bases unmatched: 0.

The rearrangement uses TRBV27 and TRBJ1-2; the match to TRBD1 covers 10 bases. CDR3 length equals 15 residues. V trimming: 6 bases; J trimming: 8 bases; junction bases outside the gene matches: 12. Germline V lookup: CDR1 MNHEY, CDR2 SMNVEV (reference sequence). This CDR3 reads CASRAGQGSFFGYTF. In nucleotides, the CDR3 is TGTGCCAGCAGAGCGGGACAGGGGTCATTTTTCGGCTACACCTTC.

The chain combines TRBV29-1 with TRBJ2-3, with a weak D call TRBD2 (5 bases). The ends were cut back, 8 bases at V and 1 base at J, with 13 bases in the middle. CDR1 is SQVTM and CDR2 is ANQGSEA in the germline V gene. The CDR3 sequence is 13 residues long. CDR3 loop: CSPLRVGTDTQYF. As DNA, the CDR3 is TGCAGCCCCCTGAGGGTTGGCACAGATACGCAGTATTTT.

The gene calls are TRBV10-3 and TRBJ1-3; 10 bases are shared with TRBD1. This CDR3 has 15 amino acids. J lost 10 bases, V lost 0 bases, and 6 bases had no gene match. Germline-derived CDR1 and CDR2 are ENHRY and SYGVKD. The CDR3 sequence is CAISESTGGTRTIYF. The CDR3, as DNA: TGTGCCATCAGTGAGTCGACAGGGGGCACAAGAACCATATATTTT.

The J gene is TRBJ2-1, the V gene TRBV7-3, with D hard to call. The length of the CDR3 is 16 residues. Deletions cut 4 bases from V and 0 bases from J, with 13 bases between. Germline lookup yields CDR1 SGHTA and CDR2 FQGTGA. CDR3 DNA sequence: TGTGCCAGCAGCTCCACTCCGCCTAGCTCCTACAATGAGCAGTTCTTC. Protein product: CASSSTPPSSYNEQFF.

DNA for the CDR3: TGCGCCAGCAGCTTGGTGGTAGGTCCCAATGAGCAGTTCTTC. Encoded protein: CASSLVVGPNEQFF. V usage is TRBV5-1 and J usage is TRBJ2-1; D call uncertain. CDR3 length: 14 residues. The V end lost 0 bases, the J end lost 6 bases, and 10 bases lay between the germline ends. The germline V gene encodes CDR1 SGHRS and CDR2 YFSETQ. Combining the CDR3 with reference TRBV5-1 and TRBJ2-1 gives the whole variable domain KAGVTQTPRYLIKTRGQQVTLSCSPISGHRSVSWYQQTPGQGLQFLFEYFSETQRNKGNFPGRFSGRQFSNSRSEMNVSTLELGDSALYLCASSLVVGPNEQFFGPGTRLTVL.

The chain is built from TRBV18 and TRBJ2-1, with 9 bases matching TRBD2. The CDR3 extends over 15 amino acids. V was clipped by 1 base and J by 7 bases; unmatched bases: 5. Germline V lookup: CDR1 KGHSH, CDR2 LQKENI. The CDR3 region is CASSPLAGVHNEQFF. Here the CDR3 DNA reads TGTGCCAGCTCACCACTAGCGGGAGTTCATAATGAGCAGTTCTTC.

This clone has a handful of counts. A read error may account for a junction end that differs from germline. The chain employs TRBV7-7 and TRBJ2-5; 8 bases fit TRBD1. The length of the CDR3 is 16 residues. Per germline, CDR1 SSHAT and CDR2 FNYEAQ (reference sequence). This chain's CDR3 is CASSLGGQGVRGTQYF. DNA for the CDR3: TGTGCTAGCAGCTTAGGAGGACAGGGAGTAAGGGGGACCCAGTACTTC.

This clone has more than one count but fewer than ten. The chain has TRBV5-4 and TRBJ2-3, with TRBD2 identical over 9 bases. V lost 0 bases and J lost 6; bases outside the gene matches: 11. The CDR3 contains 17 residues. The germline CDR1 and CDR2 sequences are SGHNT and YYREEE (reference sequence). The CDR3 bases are TGTGCCAGCAGCTTGGGTCTGTTAGCGGGAGTTTCGGATACGCAGTATTTT. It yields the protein CASSLGLLAGVSDTQYF.

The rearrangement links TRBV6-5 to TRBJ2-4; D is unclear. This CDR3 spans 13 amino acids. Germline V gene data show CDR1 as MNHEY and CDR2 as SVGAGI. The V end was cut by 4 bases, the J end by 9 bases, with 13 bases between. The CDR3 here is CASSFALGGIQYF. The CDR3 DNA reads TGTGCCAGCAGTTTTGCCTTAGGTGGCATTCAGTACTTC.

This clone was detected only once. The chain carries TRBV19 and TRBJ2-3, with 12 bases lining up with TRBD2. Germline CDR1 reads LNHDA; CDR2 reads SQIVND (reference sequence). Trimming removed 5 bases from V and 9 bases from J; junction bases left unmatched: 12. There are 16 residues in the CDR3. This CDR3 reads CASSYRLAGAAETQYF. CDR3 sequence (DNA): TGTGCCAGTAGTTATCGACTAGCGGGGGCAGCTGAGACGCAGTATTTT.

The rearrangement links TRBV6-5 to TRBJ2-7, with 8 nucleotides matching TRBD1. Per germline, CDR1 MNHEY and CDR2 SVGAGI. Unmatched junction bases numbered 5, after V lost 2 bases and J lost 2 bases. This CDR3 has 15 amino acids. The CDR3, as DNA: TGTGCCAGCAGTTACCCAGGGACAGGAGCCTACGAGCAGTACTTC. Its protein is CASSYPGTGAYEQYF.